These T cell receptor beta chains were read from a single sample in a study of blood T cell repertoires in COVID-19. Using immunoSEQ multiplex PCR, the repertoire was profiled, and TCRdb retains in-frame clones only, with some absent. This table has about 140,000 clones, about 80% appearing once. The sample taken for sequencing was peripheral blood. The source of these receptors is a human donor in a cohort sampled during active COVID-19. The CDR3 runs from the conserved cysteine through the conserved F or W. Fields, in order: V gene, D gene, CDR3 protein. D genes are given only for firm matches.

v_call: TRBV2; d_call: TRBD1; cdr3_aa: CASRKRTGSTGELFF
v_call: TRBV24-1; d_call: TRBD1; cdr3_aa: CATSDPTGGNTGELFF
v_call: TRBV7-2; d_call: -; cdr3_aa: CASSLDSGGLNTEAFF
v_call: TRBV4-1; d_call: TRBD2; cdr3_aa: CASSQVGTSGLTDTQYF
v_call: TRBV5-1; d_call: TRBD2; cdr3_aa: CASSYGLAPTSYEQYF
v_call: TRBV7-9; d_call: -; cdr3_aa: CASSLGPTSSYEQYF
v_call: TRBV7-2; d_call: -; cdr3_aa: CASSPRGSGNTIYF
v_call: TRBV27; d_call: -; cdr3_aa: CASSHRGGTYEQYF
v_call: TRBV7-6; d_call: -; cdr3_aa: CASSVEYEQYF
v_call: TRBV5-1; d_call: -; cdr3_aa: CASSMGGLGGYTF
v_call: TRBV5-8; d_call: -; cdr3_aa: CASSLTDGATAQYF
v_call: TRBV2; d_call: TRBD1; cdr3_aa: CASNDRDRGLDTQYF
v_call: TRBV19; d_call: -; cdr3_aa: CASSIDLGVHGYTF
v_call: TRBV6-2/TRBV6-3; d_call: TRBD2; cdr3_aa: CASSSKRGESSYNEQFF
v_call: TRBV28; d_call: -; cdr3_aa: CASRGGNTGELFF
v_call: TRBV13; d_call: -; cdr3_aa: CASSLQGAAETQYF
v_call: TRBV15; d_call: -; cdr3_aa: CATSRWGRDLAGNTIYF
v_call: TRBV15; d_call: TRBD1; cdr3_aa: CATSRDRNRGISGNTIYF
v_call: TRBV4-1; d_call: TRBD2; cdr3_aa: CASSSSTRSGGSEQFF
v_call: TRBV7-3; d_call: -; cdr3_aa: CASSLNPGVGTQYF
v_call: TRBV7-3; d_call: -; cdr3_aa: CASSPGAGGPYNEQFF
v_call: TRBV27; d_call: TRBD1; cdr3_aa: CASSFAQGEGGYTF
v_call: TRBV6-5; d_call: -; cdr3_aa: CASRRTGTGPLGYTF
v_call: TRBV13; d_call: -; cdr3_aa: CASSLGRTYNEQFF
v_call: TRBV11-2; d_call: -; cdr3_aa: CASSLVGAGAGTGELFF
v_call: TRBV3-1/TRBV3-2; d_call: -; cdr3_aa: CASSLTGNTEAFF
v_call: TRBV7-2; d_call: -; cdr3_aa: CASSSELQLLGNTIYF
v_call: TRBV15; d_call: -; cdr3_aa: CATGGGDTQNQPQHF
v_call: TRBV7-3; d_call: TRBD1; cdr3_aa: CASSLGQGYNEQFF
v_call: TRBV5-4; d_call: -; cdr3_aa: CASSLNNRGYTF
v_call: TRBV19; d_call: TRBD1; cdr3_aa: CASSVGQGGQPQHF
v_call: TRBV5-1; d_call: -; cdr3_aa: CASSSLTGSAGANVLTF
v_call: TRBV18; d_call: TRBD1; cdr3_aa: CASSLRTGTGETQYF
v_call: TRBV5-1; d_call: TRBD1; cdr3_aa: CASSREGQGALEQYF
v_call: TRBV29-1; d_call: -; cdr3_aa: CSAMFWEGYGYTF
v_call: TRBV5-1; d_call: TRBD1; cdr3_aa: CASSLYRGRETQYF
v_call: TRBV11-2; d_call: -; cdr3_aa: CASSLMARAKNSPLHF
v_call: TRBV5-4; d_call: -; cdr3_aa: CASSQDSLNTEAFF
v_call: TRBV7-2; d_call: TRBD2; cdr3_aa: CASSLYSGAGGNEQFF
v_call: TRBV28; d_call: -; cdr3_aa: CASRGRDKGNQPQHF
v_call: TRBV7-3; d_call: TRBD1; cdr3_aa: CASSTGTGRQFF
v_call: TRBV6-5; d_call: TRBD1; cdr3_aa: CASSNRQGAYEQYF
v_call: TRBV3-1/TRBV3-2; d_call: -; cdr3_aa: CASSQAVQSGNTIYF
v_call: TRBV3-1/TRBV3-2; d_call: -; cdr3_aa: CASSQEGQGSSPLHF
v_call: TRBV7-9; d_call: -; cdr3_aa: CASSFALFGTEAFF
v_call: TRBV27; d_call: TRBD1; cdr3_aa: CASSPGQGRETQYF
v_call: TRBV5-1; d_call: -; cdr3_aa: CASSPGVSYNSPLHF
v_call: TRBV5-1; d_call: TRBD1; cdr3_aa: CASSLQGAPASYEQYF
v_call: TRBV18; d_call: -; cdr3_aa: CASSPTGELFF
v_call: TRBV19; d_call: -; cdr3_aa: CASSIPGGYQPQHF
v_call: TRBV7-3; d_call: -; cdr3_aa: CASSLSSNQPQHF
v_call: TRBV7-9; d_call: -; cdr3_aa: CASSLATGGSPLHF
v_call: TRBV28; d_call: TRBD1; cdr3_aa: CASRTGTGYSGANVLTF
v_call: TRBV5-7; d_call: TRBD2; cdr3_aa: CASPRGVELYEQYF
v_call: TRBV28; d_call: -; cdr3_aa: CASTLTGKKEKLFF
v_call: TRBV19; d_call: TRBD1; cdr3_aa: CASSIGQGVDTGELFF
v_call: TRBV29-1; d_call: -; cdr3_aa: CSVANSGANVLTF
v_call: TRBV5-6; d_call: -; cdr3_aa: CASSSLGRGATDTQYF
v_call: TRBV7-8; d_call: TRBD2; cdr3_aa: CASSLRGGARDEQYF
v_call: TRBV3-1/TRBV3-2; d_call: -; cdr3_aa: CASSQEGRRGFLGETQYF